The clone carrying this T cell receptor beta chain appeared once. Its antigen is unknown. The treatment denotes: approximately nine-day PBMC culture with coronavirus spike peptide pools or control peptides (ViraFEST assay). Gathered ahead of the COVID-19 pandemic (2011-2018) were the CD4+ T cells of the unexposed donor. An Oncomine TCR Beta short-read assay was used to sequence the DNA from cultured CD4+ T cells. The source of extracted genomic DNA was cultured CD4+ T cells. MiXCR, run by TCRdb on the PCR reads, gives a single entry per CDR3 protein. The sample yields some 7,000 distinct CDR3 sequences, around 31% seen once. There are 15 residues in the CDR3. Germline assignment: CDR1 SGDLS and CDR2 YYNGEE. With 4 bases removed from V and 4 bases from J, the gap between germline ends came to 15 bases. The data originate from a study of vaccination and CD4 T cells after COVID-19. Study at large: The interval from dose two to post-vaccine sampling had a median of approximately 73 days, and it ranged from 14 to 241. Study results and limitations: In convalescent patients, 304 of 307 vaccine-specific clones were mono-reactive for SARS-CoV-2 spike.

Sequencing was performed on CD4+ T cells from blood, cultured in vitro. This receptor was taken from a human donor in good health. The chain recombines TRBV9 with TRBJ1-5; D perhaps matches TRBD1 (6 bases). The CDR3 nucleotides read TGTGCCAGCAGCTCGAGCCCAGGGGTAAATCAGCCCCAGCATTTT. Translating it yields CASSSSPGVNQPQHF.